The TCR beta chain described here comes from a study of blood T cell repertoires in COVID-19. On the study more broadly: Samples taken during acute and convalescent COVID-19 were collected in the United States, Italy and Spain. From T cells, B-cell-depleted T cells, or PBMCs came the material, which was cDNA or gDNA.

Under the authors' procedure: From reference gene primer amplification, estimates of nucleated cell counts were derived. The method was immunoSEQ multiplex PCR; TCRdb's version includes in-frame clones alone and lacks a portion of them. V, J and clone size were drawn from that table, and D and trimming were deduced from the DNA. The data contain roughly 380,000 clones, around nine tenths of them singletons. Trimming pared 1 base from V and 8 bases from J, leaving 6 bases between. Germline V gives CDR1 MNHNS, CDR2 SASEGT. The CDR3 consists of 13 residues. This TCR was sampled from a woman aged 35 to 49 with COVID-19, enrolled during active disease. The chain recombines TRBV6-1 with TRBJ1-6; no clear D. Input material: peripheral blood. DNA of the CDR3: TGTGCCAGCAGTGAAGGGAGAGATTCACCCCTCCACTTT. This encodes CASSEGRDSPLHF.